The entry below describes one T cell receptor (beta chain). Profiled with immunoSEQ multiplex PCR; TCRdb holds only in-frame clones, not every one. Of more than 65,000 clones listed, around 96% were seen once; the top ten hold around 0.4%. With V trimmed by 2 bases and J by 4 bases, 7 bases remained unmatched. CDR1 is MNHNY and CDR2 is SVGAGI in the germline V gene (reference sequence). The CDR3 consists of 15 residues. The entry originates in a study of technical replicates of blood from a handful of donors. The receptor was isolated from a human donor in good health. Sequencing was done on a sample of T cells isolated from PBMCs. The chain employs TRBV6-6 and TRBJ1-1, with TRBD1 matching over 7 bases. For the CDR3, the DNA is TGTGCCAGCAGTTACCGAACAGGGGCGGGCACTGAAGCTTTCTTT. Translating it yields CASSYRTGAGTEAFF.